This T cell receptor beta chain was sequenced for a study of Graves' ophthalmopathy and Graves' hyperthyroidism. Study-wide results and caveats: In separating ophthalmopathy from stable hyperthyroidism, a 13-signature model achieved roughly 89% sensitivity and around 80% specificity.

Amplifying from RNA transcripts, the study obtained TCR beta CDR3 regions. HTBI primers were used in a first-round RT-PCR, which preceded a second-round multiplex PCR. TCRdb redid the calling of the multiplex PCR reads with MiXCR, one entry per CDR3 protein. The sample records hundreds of thousands of distinct CDR3 sequences, over 40% being singletons. This CDR3 has 14 amino acids. CDR1 and CDR2 (germline): LGHDT, YNNKEL (reference sequence). V was shortened by 2 bases and J by 5 bases, with 12 bases between the two germline ends. Note on this clonotype: As yet, its antigen is unknown.

Sequenced: peripheral blood. This rearrangement joins TRBV3-1 to TRBJ1-1, with D unclear. This TCR was recovered from an adult man with Graves' ophthalmopathy. The CDR3 spells CASSQQYVGTEAFF. CDR3 nucleotides: TGTGCCAGCAGCCAACAGTATGTTGGAACTGAAGCTTTCTTT.